Below are 24 T cell receptor beta chains sequenced from a single sample in a study of beta chain features in type 1 diabetes. Expressed TCRB transcripts got sequenced, as all isolated RNA was reverse transcribed. Sequenced by immunoSEQ multiplex PCR; TCRdb stores in-frame clones only, minus some. The sample shows 900,000 or so clones, roughly 16% of them seen only once. What was sequenced was naive CD4+ T cells from blood. These receptors all come from a woman younger than 30 in good health.

This chain's CDR3 is CASTAGTGSYNEQFF. CDR3 nucleotide sequence: TGTGCCAGCACGGCGGGAACGGGCTCCTACAATGAGCAGTTCTTC. The chain uses TRBV7-3 and TRBJ2-1, with D possibly matching TRBD2 (6 bases). There are 15 residues in the CDR3. Germline values: CDR1 SGHTA, CDR2 FQGTGA. V dropped 7 bases and J dropped 0 bases, with 13 bases sitting between them. The whole variable domain, remainder taken from reference TRBV7-3 and TRBJ2-1, is GAGVSQTPSNKVTEKGKYVELRCDPISGHTALYWYRQSLGQGPEFLIYFQGTGAADDSGLPNDRFFAVRPEGSVSTLKIQRTERGDSAVYLCASTAGTGSYNEQFFGPGTRLTVL.

The chain recombines TRBV5-1 with TRBJ2-7, with D possibly being TRBD2 (5 bases). V shed 0 bases and J shed 2 bases, with 12 bases lying between them. Germline V CDR1 and CDR2: SGHRS, YFSETQ. The CDR3 has 15 residues. This CDR3 is CASSLAGGTAYEQYF. CDR3 coding DNA: TGCGCCAGCAGCTTGGCCGGAGGCACCGCCTACGAGCAGTACTTC.

The chain uses TRBV27 and TRBJ2-6; 8 nucleotides match TRBD1. The V gene end was trimmed by 8 bases and the J gene end by 2 bases; junction bases not matched to a gene: 14. CDR1 is MNHEY, CDR2 SMNVEV, per germline (reference sequence). The CDR3 has 18 residues. CDR3 region: CASQPNRQGWAGANVLTF. As DNA, the CDR3 is TGTGCCAGCCAACCCAACCGACAGGGGTGGGCTGGGGCCAACGTCCTGACTTTC.

The rearrangement joins TRBV5-6 to TRBJ2-7; possible D gene TRBD1, 6 bases. CDR1 SGHDT and CDR2 YYEEEE come from the germline V gene. V shed 5 bases and J shed 5 bases, with 17 bases lying between them. The CDR3 length is 14 residues. For the CDR3, the DNA is TGTGCCAGCAGGTTACAGGGTTCCCTTCACGAGCAGTACTTC. Translation gives CASRLQGSLHEQYF.

The rearrangement links TRBV4-1 to TRBJ1-1, with 10 bases lining up with TRBD1. Trimming cost V 6 bases and J 4 bases; bases outside gene matches: 2. The CDR3 contains 13 residues. Germline CDR1 is MGHRA and CDR2 is YSYEKL. The CDR3 loop reads CASRRTGGTEAFF. The CDR3 DNA sequence: TGCGCCAGCAGGCGGACAGGGGGCACTGAAGCTTTCTTT.

This clone has only a few counts. V and J are TRBV7-8 and TRBJ2-7; 9 positions agree with TRBD1. V lost 5 bases, J lost 5 bases, and 7 bases stayed unmatched. CDR3 length: 14 residues. The germline V gene encodes CDR1 SGHVS and CDR2 FQNEAQ. The CDR3 region has the DNA TGTGCCAGCAGCATCACCGGGACAGGGAACGAGCAGTACTTC. Its translation: CASSITGTGNEQYF.

This clone came up a few times. V gene TRBV28 combines with J gene TRBJ2-7; weak D call: TRBD2 (6 bases). Germline lookup yields CDR1 MDHEN and CDR2 SYDVKM. V lost 4 bases to trimming and J lost 6 bases, with 16 bases between them. This CDR3 has 14 residues. CDR3 residues: CASSYPGTQGEQYF. In DNA form, the CDR3 reads TGTGCCAGCAGTTACCCCGGGACTCAAGGCGAGCAGTACTTC.

This clone showed up just a few times. This rearrangement joins TRBV5-6 to TRBJ2-1; D could derive from TRBD1 or TRBD2 (5 bases each). Germline V CDR1 and CDR2: SGHDT, YYEEEE. Trimming removed 4 bases from V and 5 bases from J, with 13 bases in between. The CDR3 sequence is 14 residues long. CDR3 sequence (DNA): TGTGCCAGCAGCCAGAGGGACGGAAACAATGAGCAGTTCTTC. Protein sequence: CASSQRDGNNEQFF. Full variable domain (remainder filled in from reference TRBV5-6 and TRBJ2-1): DAGVTQSPTHLIKTRGQQVTLRCSPKSGHDTVSWYQQALGQGPQFIFQYYEEEERQRGNFPDRFSGHQFPNYSSELNVNALLLGDSALYLCASSQRDGNNEQFFGPGTRLTVL.

This clone has only a few counts. V is TRBV18 and J is TRBJ1-4, with D possibly being TRBD1 (6 bases). The CDR3 consists of 15 residues. Trimming stripped 5 bases from V and 5 bases from J, with 15 bases between. In germline, CDR1 is KGHSH, CDR2 LQKENI. CDR3 nucleotides: TGTGCCAGCTCAGCCCCGGGACAACGGAATGAAAAACTGTTTTTT. Its protein product is CASSAPGQRNEKLFF.

The chain joins TRBV6-5 to TRBJ2-3, with D perhaps given as TRBD1 or TRBD2 (5 bases each). Germline V gene data show CDR1 as MNHEY and CDR2 as SVGAGI. The CDR3 sequence is 13 residues long. Trimming took off 6 bases at V and 4 bases at J, with 11 bases between the two ends. The DNA of the CDR3 is TGTGCCAGCAGAGCGATGGGGGCAGATACGCAGTATTTT. It yields the protein CASRAMGADTQYF.

In this sample, this clone turned up a few times. V is TRBV6-5 and J is TRBJ2-4; no clear D. The germline V and J ends were trimmed by 6 bases and 9 bases, with 18 bases remaining between them. Germline CDR1 reads MNHEY; CDR2 reads SVGAGI. The CDR3 consists of 14 residues. The DNA of the CDR3 is TGTGCCAGCAGCTCGCCGTCTATAAGTAGCATTCAGTACTTC. Residues: CASSSPSISSIQYF.

For the CDR3, the DNA is TGTGCCAGCAGCAGGGGGGGAGTGAACACTGAAGCTTTCTTT. Translated, it gives CASSRGGVNTEAFF. The chain links TRBV5-5 to TRBJ1-1; a possible D gene is TRBD1 (6 bases). There are 14 residues in the CDR3. Trimming took 4 bases from V and 0 from J, leaving 10 bases between them. Germline V CDR1 and CDR2: SGHKS, YYEKEE (reference sequence).

This clone was observed a few times. This CDR3 is also generated by other DNA sequences in the sample. V is TRBV9 and J is TRBJ2-1; D not certain. The germline V gene encodes CDR1 SGDLS and CDR2 YYNGEE. V was shortened by 0 bases and J by 0 bases, with 4 bases between the two germline ends. The CDR3 totals 14 residues. The DNA for the CDR3 is TGTGCCAGCAGCGTAGAGAGCTCCTACAATGAGCAGTTCTTC. This translates into CASSVESSYNEQFF. Combining the CDR3 with reference TRBV9 and TRBJ2-1 gives the whole variable domain DSGVTQTPKHLITATGQRVTLRCSPRSGDLSVYWYQQSLDQGLQFLIQYYNGEERAKGNILERFSAQQFPDLHSELNLSSLELGDSALYFCASSVESSYNEQFFGPGTRLTVL.

This clone was found a few times. This rearrangement joins TRBV21-1 to TRBJ2-5; the table calls TRBD2, which could not be checked here. TRBV21-1 is reported as a pseudogene. The CDR3 sequence is 16 residues long. The CDR3 loop is CASSKPPGLAEETQYF. CDR3 in DNA: TGTGCCAGCAGCAAACCTCCGGGACTAGCGGAAGAGACCCAGTACTTC.

Only a few counts were recorded for this clone. The rearrangement uses TRBV7-9 and TRBJ1-5, with D perhaps matching TRBD1 (5 bases). The CDR3 consists of 16 residues. The V gene's germline CDR1 is SEHNR and CDR2 FQNEAQ (reference sequence). The V end lost 2 bases, the J end lost 0 bases, and 11 bases lay between the germline ends. The CDR3 region has the DNA TGTGCCAGCAGCTTATCCGGGGGGTCTAGCAATCAGCCCCAGCATTTT. Its translation is CASSLSGGSSNQPQHF.

The chain carries TRBV9 and TRBJ2-7, with TRBD2 as a possible D gene (6 bases). Deletions cut 0 bases from V and 0 bases from J, with 13 bases between. Germline CDR1 is SGDLS and CDR2 is YYNGEE. This CDR3 is built from 16 residues. In DNA, the CDR3 is TGTGCCAGCAGCGTAGAGGCTAGCGTTAGCTCCTACGAGCAGTACTTC. Encoded protein: CASSVEASVSSYEQYF.

This clone was found a few times. This rearrangement joins TRBV28 to TRBJ2-7; no reliable D call. V lost 3 bases and J lost 1, with 16 bases in between. Germline assignment: CDR1 MDHEN and CDR2 SYDVKM. This CDR3 contains 16 residues. The CDR3 coding sequence is TGTGCCAGCAGTTTCGCTGCGCCGCCCGCATCCTACGAGCAGTACTTC. Translated, it gives CASSFAAPPASYEQYF.

CDR3 loop: CASSLVAGSGELFF. DNA of the CDR3: TGTGCCAGCAGCTTAGTCGCGGGATCCGGGGAGCTGTTTTTT. This chain connects TRBV7-2 to TRBJ2-2, with D possibly being TRBD2 (6 bases). Germline V gene sequence: CDR1 SGHTA, CDR2 FQGNSA. With 1 base removed from V and 6 bases from J, the gap between germline ends came to 9 bases. The CDR3 sequence is 14 residues long.

The table lists this clone with a few counts. This chain joins TRBV7-8 and TRBJ2-7, with 11 bases aligning to TRBD2. CDR3 length: 15 amino acids. Trimming removed 1 base from V and 6 bases from J; junction bases left unmatched: 5. Germline CDR1 is SGHVS and CDR2 is FQNEAQ. The CDR3 reads CASSLVRLAGGEQYF. The CDR3 DNA is TGTGCCAGCAGCTTAGTTAGGCTAGCGGGAGGCGAGCAGTACTTC. The full variable domain, with the rest looked up from reference TRBV7-8 and TRBJ2-7, is GAGVSQSPRYKVAKRGQDVALRCDPISGHVSLFWYQQALGQGPEFLTYFQNEAQLDKSGLPSDRFFAERPEGSVSTLKIQRTQQEDSAVYLCASSLVRLAGGEQYFGPGTRLTVT.

This rearrangement joins TRBV23-1 to TRBJ2-3; perhaps D is TRBD1 or TRBD2 (6 bases each). TRBV23-1 counts as an open reading frame of uncertain function. The CDR3 has 15 amino acids. The V gene lost 2 bases and the J gene lost 4 bases, with 13 bases spanning the gap. The CDR3 DNA reads as TGCGCCAGCAGTCAAACCCCTGGGGGGCCAGATACGCAGTATTTT. It specifies CASSQTPGGPDTQYF.

Only a few counts were recorded for this clone. The chain uses TRBV6-5 and TRBJ1-1, with D uncertain. The ends were cut back, 0 bases at V and 4 bases at J, with 12 bases in the middle. Germline V gene sequence: CDR1 MNHEY, CDR2 SVGAGI. The CDR3 contains 15 residues. The CDR3 sequence is CASSYSMYTSTEAFF. The CDR3, as DNA: TGTGCCAGCAGTTACTCGATGTACACGAGCACTGAAGCTTTCTTT.

This clone appeared a few times. The genes are TRBV5-1 and TRBJ1-2, with D perhaps TRBD1 (6 bases). V lost 3 bases, J lost 1 base, and 16 bases lay in between. In germline, CDR1 is SGHRS, CDR2 YFSETQ. This CDR3 has 16 residues. CDR3 sequence reads: CASSSVATGLNYGYTF. CDR3 DNA sequence: TGCGCCAGCAGCTCCGTAGCGACAGGACTTAACTATGGCTACACCTTC.

V usage is TRBV9 and J usage is TRBJ2-5; D may be TRBD2 (5 bases). Per germline, CDR1 SGDLS and CDR2 YYNGEE. There are 14 residues in the CDR3. Deletions cut 0 bases from V and 5 bases from J, with 11 bases between. The CDR3 coding sequence is TGTGCCAGCAGCGTAGATGGAGGCGGGGAGACCCAGTACTTC. Translation gives CASSVDGGGETQYF.

Concerning this clone itself: Relative to the germline gene, one junction end is altered; a read error may explain this. The same CDR3 is also encoded by other DNA sequences in this sample. CDR3: CASSTPGQGNTGELFF. The CDR3 DNA reads TGCGCCAGTAGTACTCCCGGACAGGGTAACACCGGGGAGCTGTTTTTT. The V and J genes are TRBV19 and TRBJ2-2, with 8 bases aligning to TRBD1. Per germline, CDR1 LNHDA and CDR2 SQIVND (reference sequence). The CDR3 totals 16 residues.